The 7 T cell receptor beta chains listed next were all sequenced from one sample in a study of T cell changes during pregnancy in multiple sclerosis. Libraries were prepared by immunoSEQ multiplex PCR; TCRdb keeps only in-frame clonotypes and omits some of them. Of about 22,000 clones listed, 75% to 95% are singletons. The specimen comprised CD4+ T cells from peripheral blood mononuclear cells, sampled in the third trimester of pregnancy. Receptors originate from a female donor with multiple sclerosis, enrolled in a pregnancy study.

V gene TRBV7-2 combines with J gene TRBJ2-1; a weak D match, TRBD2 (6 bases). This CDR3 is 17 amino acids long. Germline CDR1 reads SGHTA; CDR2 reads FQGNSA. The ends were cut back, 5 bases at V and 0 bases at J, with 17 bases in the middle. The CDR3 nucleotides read TGTGCCAGCAGCCCCCCACTAGCTCTAAGCTCCTACAATGAGCAGTTCTTC. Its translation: CASSPPLALSSYNEQFF.

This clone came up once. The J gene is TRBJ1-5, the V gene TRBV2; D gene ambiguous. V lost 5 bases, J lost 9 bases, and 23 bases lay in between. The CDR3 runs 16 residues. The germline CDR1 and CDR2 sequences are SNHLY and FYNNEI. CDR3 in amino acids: CASSLRMAQASGPQHF. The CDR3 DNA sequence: TGTGCCAGCAGTCTACGAATGGCCCAGGCTTCAGGGCCCCAGCATTTT.

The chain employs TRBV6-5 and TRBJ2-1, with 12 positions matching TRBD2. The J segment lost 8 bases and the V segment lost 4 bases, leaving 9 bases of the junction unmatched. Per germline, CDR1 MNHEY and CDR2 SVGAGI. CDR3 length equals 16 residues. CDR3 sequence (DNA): TGTGCCAGCAGTTCTCTGCCTAGCGGGGGGGCTTATGAGCAGTTCTTC. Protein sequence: CASSSLPSGGAYEQFF.

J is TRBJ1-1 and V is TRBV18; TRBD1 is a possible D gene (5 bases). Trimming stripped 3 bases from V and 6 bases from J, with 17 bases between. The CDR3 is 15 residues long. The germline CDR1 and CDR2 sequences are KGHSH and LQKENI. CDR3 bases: TGTGCCAGCTCACCCCGGGGAGGGGAGGGAGCTGAAGCTTTCTTT. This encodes CASSPRGGEGAEAFF.

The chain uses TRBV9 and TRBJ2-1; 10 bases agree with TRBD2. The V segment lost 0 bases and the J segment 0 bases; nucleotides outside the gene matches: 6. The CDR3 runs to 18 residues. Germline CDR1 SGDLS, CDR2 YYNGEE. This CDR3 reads CASSVGLAGASSYNEQFF. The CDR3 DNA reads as TGTGCCAGCAGCGTAGGTCTAGCGGGGGCGAGCTCCTACAATGAGCAGTTCTTC.

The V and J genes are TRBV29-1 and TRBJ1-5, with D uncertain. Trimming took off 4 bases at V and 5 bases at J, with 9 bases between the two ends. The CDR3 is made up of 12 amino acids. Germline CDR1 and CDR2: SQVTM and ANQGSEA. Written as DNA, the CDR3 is TGCAGCGTTGGTGCGGATGATCAGCCCCAGCATTTT. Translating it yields CSVGADDQPQHF. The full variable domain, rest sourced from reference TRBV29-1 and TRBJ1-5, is SAVISQKPSRDICQRGTSLTIQCQVDSQVTMMFWYRQQPGQSLTLIATANQGSEATYESGFVIDKFPISRPNLTFSTLTVSNMSPEDSSIYLCSVGADDQPQHFGDGTRLSIL.

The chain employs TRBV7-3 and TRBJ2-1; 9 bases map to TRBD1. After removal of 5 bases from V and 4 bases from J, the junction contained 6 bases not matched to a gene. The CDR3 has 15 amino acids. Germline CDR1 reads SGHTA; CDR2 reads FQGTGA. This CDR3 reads CASSPGDRAYNEQFF. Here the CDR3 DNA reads TGTGCCAGCAGCCCAGGGGACAGGGCGTACAATGAGCAGTTCTTC.